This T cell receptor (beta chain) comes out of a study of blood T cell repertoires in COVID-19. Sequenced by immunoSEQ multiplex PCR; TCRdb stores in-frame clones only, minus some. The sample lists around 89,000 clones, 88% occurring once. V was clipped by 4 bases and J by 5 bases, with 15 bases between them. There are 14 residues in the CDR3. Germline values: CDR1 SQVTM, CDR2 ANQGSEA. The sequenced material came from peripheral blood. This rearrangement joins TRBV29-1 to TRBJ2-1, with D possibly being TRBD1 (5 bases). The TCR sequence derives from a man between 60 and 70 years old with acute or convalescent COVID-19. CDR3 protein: CSVATWQGDNEQFF. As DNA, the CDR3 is TGCAGCGTTGCAACCTGGCAGGGCGACAATGAGCAGTTCTTC.